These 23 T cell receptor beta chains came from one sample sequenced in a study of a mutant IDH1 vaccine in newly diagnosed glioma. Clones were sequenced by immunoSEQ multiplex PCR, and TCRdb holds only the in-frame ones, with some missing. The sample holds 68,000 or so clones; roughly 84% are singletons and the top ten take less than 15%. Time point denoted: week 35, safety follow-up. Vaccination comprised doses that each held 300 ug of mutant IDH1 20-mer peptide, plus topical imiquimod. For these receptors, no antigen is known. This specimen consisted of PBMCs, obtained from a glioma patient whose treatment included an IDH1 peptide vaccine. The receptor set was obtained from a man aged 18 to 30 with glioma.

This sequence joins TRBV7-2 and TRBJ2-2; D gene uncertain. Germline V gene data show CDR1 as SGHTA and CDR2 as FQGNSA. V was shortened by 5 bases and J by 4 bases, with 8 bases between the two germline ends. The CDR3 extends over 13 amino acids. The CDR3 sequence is CASSEDLTGELFF. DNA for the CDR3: TGTGCCAGCAGCGAGGATCTCACCGGGGAGCTGTTTTTT.

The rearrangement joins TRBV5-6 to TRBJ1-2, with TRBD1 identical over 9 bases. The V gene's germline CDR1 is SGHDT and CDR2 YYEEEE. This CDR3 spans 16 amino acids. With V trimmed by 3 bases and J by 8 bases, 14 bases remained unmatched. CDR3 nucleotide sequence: TGTGCCAGCAGCTGGCCGAAGGGACAGGGCTTTGGAGGCTACACCTTC. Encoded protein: CASSWPKGQGFGGYTF.

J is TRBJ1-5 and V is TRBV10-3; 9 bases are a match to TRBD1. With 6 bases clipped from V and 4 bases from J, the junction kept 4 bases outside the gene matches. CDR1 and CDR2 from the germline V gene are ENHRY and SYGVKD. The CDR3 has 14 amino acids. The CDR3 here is CAIRGTGINQPQHF. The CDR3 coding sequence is TGTGCCATCAGAGGGACAGGGATAAATCAGCCCCAGCATTTT.

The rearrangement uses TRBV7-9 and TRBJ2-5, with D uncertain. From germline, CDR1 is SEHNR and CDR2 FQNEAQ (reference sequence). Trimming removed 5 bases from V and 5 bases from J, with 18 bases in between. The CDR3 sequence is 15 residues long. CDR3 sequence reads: CASSPYTSRWETQYF. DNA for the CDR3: TGTGCCAGCAGCCCCTACACCAGCCGGTGGGAGACCCAGTACTTC.

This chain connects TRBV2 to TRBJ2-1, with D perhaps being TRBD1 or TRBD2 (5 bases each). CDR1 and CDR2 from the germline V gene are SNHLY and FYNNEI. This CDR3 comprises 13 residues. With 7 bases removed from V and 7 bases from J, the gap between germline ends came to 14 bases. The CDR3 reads CASTGVGVNEQFF. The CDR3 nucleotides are TGTGCCAGCACCGGGGTAGGGGTGAATGAGCAGTTCTTC.

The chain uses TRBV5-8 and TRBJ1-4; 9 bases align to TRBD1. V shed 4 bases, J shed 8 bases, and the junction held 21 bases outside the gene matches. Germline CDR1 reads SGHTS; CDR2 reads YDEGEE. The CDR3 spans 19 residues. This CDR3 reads CASSQGTGSGGRPREKLFF. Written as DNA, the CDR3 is TGTGCCAGCAGCCAAGGGACAGGGAGTGGAGGTCGCCCAAGGGAAAAACTGTTTTTT.

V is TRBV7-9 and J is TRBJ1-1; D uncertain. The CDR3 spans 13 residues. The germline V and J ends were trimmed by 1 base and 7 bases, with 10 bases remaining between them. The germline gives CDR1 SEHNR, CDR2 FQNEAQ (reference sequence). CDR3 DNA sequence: TGTGCCAGCAGCTTAGAATTGAGGTGTGAAGCTTTCTTT. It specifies CASSLELRCEAFF.

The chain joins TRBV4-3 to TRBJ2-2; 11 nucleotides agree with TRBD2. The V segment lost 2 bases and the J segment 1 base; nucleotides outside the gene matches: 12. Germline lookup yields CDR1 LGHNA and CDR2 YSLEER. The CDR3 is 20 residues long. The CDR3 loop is CASSQSPGRLAGGNTGELFF. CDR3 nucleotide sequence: TGCGCCAGCAGCCAAAGCCCCGGGAGGCTAGCGGGAGGGAACACCGGGGAGCTGTTTTTT.

The CDR3 spells CASSLLIGTGNQPQHF. CDR3 DNA: TGTGCCAGCAGCCTATTAATCGGGACAGGGAACCAGCCCCAGCATTTT. The V call is TRBV7-2, the J call TRBJ1-5, with 9 bases matching TRBD1. The length of the CDR3 is 16 residues. V trimming: 5 bases; J trimming: 7 bases; junction bases outside the gene matches: 12. Germline values: CDR1 SGHTA, CDR2 FQGNSA.

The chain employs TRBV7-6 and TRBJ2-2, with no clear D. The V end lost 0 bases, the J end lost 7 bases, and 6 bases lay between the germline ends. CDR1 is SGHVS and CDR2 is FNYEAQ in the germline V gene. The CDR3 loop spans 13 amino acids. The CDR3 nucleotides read TGTGCCAGCAGCTTAGCGGGTCTCGGGGAGCTGTTTTTT. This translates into CASSLAGLGELFF.

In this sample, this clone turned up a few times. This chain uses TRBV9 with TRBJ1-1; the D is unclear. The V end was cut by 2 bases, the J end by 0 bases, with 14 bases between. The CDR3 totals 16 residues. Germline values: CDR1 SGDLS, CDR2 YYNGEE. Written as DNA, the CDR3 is TGTGCCAGCAGCGTCGGGGTGGAGGGCTTGAACACTGAAGCTTTCTTT. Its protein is CASSVGVEGLNTEAFF. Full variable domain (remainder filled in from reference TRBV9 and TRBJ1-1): DSGVTQTPKHLITATGQRVTLRCSPRSGDLSVYWYQQSLDQGLQFLIQYYNGEERAKGNILERFSAQQFPDLHSELNLSSLELGDSALYFCASSVGVEGLNTEAFFGQGTRLTVV.

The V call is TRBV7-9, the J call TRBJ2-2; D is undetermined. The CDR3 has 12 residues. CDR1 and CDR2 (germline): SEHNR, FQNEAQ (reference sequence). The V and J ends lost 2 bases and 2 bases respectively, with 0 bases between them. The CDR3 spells CASSLNTGELFF. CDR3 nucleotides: TGTGCCAGCAGCTTAAACACCGGGGAGCTGTTTTTT.

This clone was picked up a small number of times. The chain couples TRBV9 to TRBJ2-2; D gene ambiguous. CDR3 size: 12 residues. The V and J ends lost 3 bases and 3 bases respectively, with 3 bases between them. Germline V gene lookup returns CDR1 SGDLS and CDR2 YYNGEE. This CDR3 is CASSDYTGELFF. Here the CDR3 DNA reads TGTGCCAGCAGCGACTACACCGGGGAGCTGTTTTTT. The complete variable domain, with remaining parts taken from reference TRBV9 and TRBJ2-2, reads DSGVTQTPKHLITATGQRVTLRCSPRSGDLSVYWYQQSLDQGLQFLIQYYNGEERAKGNILERFSAQQFPDLHSELNLSSLELGDSALYFCASSDYTGELFFGEGSRLTVL.

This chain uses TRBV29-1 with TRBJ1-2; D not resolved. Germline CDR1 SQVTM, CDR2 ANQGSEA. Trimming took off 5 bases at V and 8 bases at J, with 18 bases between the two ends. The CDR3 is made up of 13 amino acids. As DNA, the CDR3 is TGCAGCGTTTTTAGTCCCGTCGAACGGGGCTACACCTTC. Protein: CSVFSPVERGYTF.

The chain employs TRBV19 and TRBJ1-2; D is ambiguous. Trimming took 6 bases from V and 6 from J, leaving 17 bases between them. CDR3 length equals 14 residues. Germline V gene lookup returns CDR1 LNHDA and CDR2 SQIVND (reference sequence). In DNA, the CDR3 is TGTGCCAGTAGGCCTCGGGGAGGCTCGGATGGCTACACCTTC. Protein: CASRPRGGSDGYTF.

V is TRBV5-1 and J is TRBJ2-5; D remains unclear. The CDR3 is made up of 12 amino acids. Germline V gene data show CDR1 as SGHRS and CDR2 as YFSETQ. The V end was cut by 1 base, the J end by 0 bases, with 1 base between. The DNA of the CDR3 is TGCGCCAGCAGCTTGTACCAAGAGACCCAGTACTTC. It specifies CASSLYQETQYF. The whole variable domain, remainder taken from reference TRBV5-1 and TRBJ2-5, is KAGVTQTPRYLIKTRGQQVTLSCSPISGHRSVSWYQQTPGQGLQFLFEYFSETQRNKGNFPGRFSGRQFSNSRSEMNVSTLELGDSALYLCASSLYQETQYFGPGTRLLVL.

CDR3 DNA sequence: TGTGCCAGCAGCTCTCGGACTAGCATTTACAAAAACATTCAGTACTTC. Amino acid sequence: CASSSRTSIYKNIQYF. The rearrangement joins TRBV11-2 to TRBJ2-4; TRBD2 agrees at 8 bases. Germline CDR1 reads SGHAT; CDR2 reads FQNNGV. V lost 4 bases to trimming and J lost 3 bases; unmatched junction nucleotides: 8. The CDR3 consists of 16 residues.

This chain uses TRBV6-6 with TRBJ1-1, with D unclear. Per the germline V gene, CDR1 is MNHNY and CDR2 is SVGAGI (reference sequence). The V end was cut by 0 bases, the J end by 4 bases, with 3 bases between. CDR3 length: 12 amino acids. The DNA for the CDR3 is TGTGCCAGCAGTTACTCCAGCACTGAAGCTTTCTTT. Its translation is CASSYSSTEAFF.

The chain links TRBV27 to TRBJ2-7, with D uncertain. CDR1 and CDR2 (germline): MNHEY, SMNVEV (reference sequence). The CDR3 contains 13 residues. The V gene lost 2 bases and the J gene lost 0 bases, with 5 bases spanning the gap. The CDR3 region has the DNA TGTGCCAGCAGTTTAAGGTTCTCCTACGAGCAGTACTTC. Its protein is CASSLRFSYEQYF.

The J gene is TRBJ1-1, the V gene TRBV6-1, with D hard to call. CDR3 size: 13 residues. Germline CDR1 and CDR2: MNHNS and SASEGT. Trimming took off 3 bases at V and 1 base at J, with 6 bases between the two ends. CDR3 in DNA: TGTGCCAGCAGTGACGATGGGAACACTGAAGCTTTCTTT. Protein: CASSDDGNTEAFF.

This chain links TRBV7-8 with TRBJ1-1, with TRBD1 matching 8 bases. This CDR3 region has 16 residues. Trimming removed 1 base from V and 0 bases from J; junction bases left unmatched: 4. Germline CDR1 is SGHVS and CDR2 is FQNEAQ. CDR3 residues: CASSLVQGGMNTEAFF. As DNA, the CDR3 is TGTGCCAGCAGCTTAGTACAGGGGGGGATGAACACTGAAGCTTTCTTT.

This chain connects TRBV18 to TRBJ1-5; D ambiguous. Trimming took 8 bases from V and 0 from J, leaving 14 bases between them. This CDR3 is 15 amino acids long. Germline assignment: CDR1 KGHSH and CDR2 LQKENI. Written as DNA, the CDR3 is TGTGCCAGCACGCACGGGGTGGATAGCAATCAGCCCCAGCATTTT. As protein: CASTHGVDSNQPQHF. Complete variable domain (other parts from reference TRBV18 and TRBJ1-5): NAGVMQNPRHLVRRRGQEARLRCSPMKGHSHVYWYRQLPEEGLKFMVYLQKENIIDESGMPKERFSAEFPKEGPSILRIQQVVRGDSAAYFCASTHGVDSNQPQHFGDGTRLSIL.

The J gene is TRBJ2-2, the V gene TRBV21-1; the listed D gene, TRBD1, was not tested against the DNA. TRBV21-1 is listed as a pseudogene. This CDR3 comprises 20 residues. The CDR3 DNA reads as TGTGCCAGCAGCAACAGATGGACAGGGCCCCACCTCTCGAACACCGGGGAGCTGTTTTTT. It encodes CASSNRWTGPHLSNTGELFF.